One sample yielded the 30 T cell receptor beta chains listed below, sequenced in a study of blood T cells in healthy people across ages. Primed by a sample-barcoded 5' primer and a J-beta primer mix, a second PCR proceeded for 7 to 11 cycles. MiXCR, applied by TCRdb to the 5' RACE reads, yields one record per CDR3 protein. The table records more than 1 million distinct CDR3 sequences, around 43% of them present only once. The sequenced material came from blood. Every receptor here comes from a woman aged 60-75 years in good health.

This chain uses TRBV11-2 with TRBJ2-7; D is possibly TRBD1 (5 bases). The germline CDR1 and CDR2 sequences are SGHAT and FQNNGV. This CDR3 region has 13 residues. V was shortened by 5 bases and J by 3 bases, with 11 bases between the two germline ends. The CDR3 reads CASSPQRGYEQYF. In DNA form, the CDR3 reads TGTGCCAGCAGCCCCCAAAGGGGCTACGAGCAGTACTTC.

Many counts were recorded for this clonotype. V and J are TRBV7-9 and TRBJ2-1; 11 nucleotides match TRBD1. The junction had 3 bases not matched to a gene; V was cut back by 6 bases and J by 2 bases. CDR3 length: 15 amino acids. Germline V CDR1 and CDR2: SEHNR, FQNEAQ (reference sequence). The CDR3 region is CASSSGQGAYNEQFF. The CDR3 DNA sequence: TGTGCCAGCAGTTCGGGACAGGGGGCCTACAATGAGCAGTTCTTC.

The V and J genes are TRBV2 and TRBJ2-7; a possible D gene is TRBD1 (5 bases). Trimming pared 6 bases from V and 2 bases from J, leaving 11 bases between. CDR3 length equals 13 residues. Germline V CDR1 and CDR2: SNHLY, FYNNEI. In DNA, the CDR3 is TGTGCCAGCAGGATAGGGGTGGCCTACGAGCAGTACTTC. It encodes CASRIGVAYEQYF.

This clonotype came up a few times. This chain links TRBV10-2 with TRBJ2-7, with unresolved D. CDR1 and CDR2 (germline): WSHSY, SAAADI. Trimming left V 5 bases short and J 4 bases short, with 12 bases between. The CDR3 runs to 13 residues. CDR3: CASSPKAPYEQYF. CDR3 DNA: TGCGCCAGCAGTCCTAAGGCCCCTTACGAGCAGTACTTC.

This clonotype has only a few counts. This chain links TRBV27 with TRBJ2-1; no clear D gene. The CDR3 runs to 12 residues. V lost 3 bases and J 6 bases, leaving 6 bases between the germline ends. CDR1 is MNHEY, CDR2 SMNVEV, per germline (reference sequence). The CDR3 DNA reads as TGTGCCAGCAGTTTTCATAGCAATGAGCAGTTCTTC. Protein sequence: CASSFHSNEQFF.

This clonotype turned up a few times. The V call is TRBV20-1, the J call TRBJ2-1; 7 positions match TRBD2. Trimming removed 3 bases from V and 0 bases from J; junction bases left unmatched: 11. Germline V gene sequence: CDR1 DFQATT, CDR2 SNEGSKA (reference sequence). The CDR3 runs 17 residues. CDR3 nucleotides: TGCAGTGCTAGGGGACTACCACACGAGAGCTCCTACAATGAGCAGTTCTTC. Amino acids: CSARGLPHESSYNEQFF.

The rearrangement links TRBV6-1 to TRBJ2-1, with D perhaps TRBD2 (6 bases). V dropped 7 bases and J dropped 0 bases, with 19 bases sitting between them. The length of the CDR3 is 17 residues. Germline-derived CDR1 and CDR2 are MNHNS and SASEGT. The CDR3 region has the DNA TGTGCCAGCACCAAGCGATGGGGGAGGCGCTCCTACAATGAGCAGTTCTTC. Translating it yields CASTKRWGRRSYNEQFF.

CDR3 region: CASSFRAGAINEQFF. The DNA for the CDR3 is TGCGCCAGCAGCTTTAGAGCGGGAGCTATCAATGAGCAGTTCTTC. The V and J genes are TRBV5-1 and TRBJ2-1; 8 nucleotides match TRBD2. CDR1 SGHRS and CDR2 YFSETQ come from the germline V gene. The CDR3 runs to 15 residues. The V segment lost 2 bases and the J segment 6 bases; nucleotides outside the gene matches: 7.

The chain is built from TRBV18 and TRBJ2-1; a weak D match, TRBD1 (6 bases). V was pared by 0 bases and J by 4 bases, with 10 bases between. This CDR3 has 15 residues. CDR1 and CDR2 (germline): KGHSH, LQKENI. This chain's CDR3 is CASSPPGHQYNEQFF. DNA for the CDR3: TGTGCCAGCTCACCACCGGGACACCAGTACAATGAGCAGTTCTTC.

This clonotype was seen a handful of times. The chain is built from TRBV20-1 and TRBJ2-3; TRBD2 might be the D (5 bases). CDR1 is DFQATT and CDR2 is SNEGSKA in the germline V gene (reference sequence). Trimming took 3 bases from V and 0 from J, leaving 10 bases between them. The CDR3 covers 14 residues. Written as DNA, the CDR3 is TGCAGTGCTAGTTACGGGGTTAGCACAGATACGCAGTATTTT. Encoded protein: CSASYGVSTDTQYF.

This clonotype was observed a handful of times. This chain uses TRBV3-1 with TRBJ2-7, with D unclear. This CDR3 has 14 residues. The germline V gene encodes CDR1 LGHDT and CDR2 YNNKEL (reference sequence). Trimming cost V 0 bases and J 2 bases, with 8 bases left between them. The CDR3 here is CASSQEGWTYEQYF. As DNA, the CDR3 is TGTGCCAGCAGCCAAGAAGGGTGGACCTACGAGCAGTACTTC.

This clonotype was picked up a small number of times. The chain recombines TRBV9 with TRBJ2-3, with TRBD2 matching over 9 bases. J gave up 2 bases and V 4 bases, and 8 bases lay outside the gene matches. Germline CDR1 SGDLS, CDR2 YYNGEE. This CDR3 region has 16 residues. CDR3 in amino acids: CASSTMTSGHTDTQYF. The CDR3 nucleotides are TGTGCCAGCAGCACCATGACTAGCGGACACACAGATACGCAGTATTTT.

In its sample, this clonotype was seen many times. This chain joins TRBV4-2 and TRBJ2-1; perhaps TRBD2 as D (6 bases). Germline V CDR1 and CDR2: LGHNA, YNFKEQ. The CDR3 spans 19 residues. Deletions cut 4 bases from V and 7 bases from J, with 29 bases between. The CDR3 reads CASSPPFPPPGAPPNEQFF. The CDR3 coding sequence is TGTGCCAGCAGCCCTCCCTTCCCCCCCCCGGGAGCTCCTCCTAATGAGCAGTTCTTC.

The chain is built from TRBV11-2 and TRBJ2-5; possible D gene TRBD2, 6 bases. Near its end, the DNA agrees better with TRBJ2-7, so the J call may be wrong. The germline CDR1 and CDR2 sequences are SGHAT and FQNNGV. This CDR3 contains 15 residues. CDR3 amino acids: CASSASGDSFYEQYF. The CDR3 region has the DNA TGTGCCAGCAGCGCTAGTGGGGACTCCTTCTACGAGCAGTACTTC.

In its sample, this clonotype was seen a few times. The chain is built from TRBV7-2 and TRBJ2-1; 9 bases fit TRBD2. V shed 5 bases, J shed 10 bases, and the junction held 12 bases outside the gene matches. CDR1 is SGHTA, CDR2 FQGNSA, per germline. The CDR3 runs to 15 residues. The CDR3 DNA sequence: TGTGCCAGCAGCCCTACGGGACTAGCTGCAGGCGAGCAGTTCTTC. Protein product: CASSPTGLAAGEQFF.

This clonotype was seen a few times. The V and J genes are TRBV19 and TRBJ1-5; TRBD1 is a possible D gene (6 bases). Germline V gene lookup returns CDR1 LNHDA and CDR2 SQIVND (reference sequence). Trimming shortened V by 4 bases and J by 0 bases, and 10 bases separated the two germline ends. The CDR3 spans 15 residues. In DNA, the CDR3 is TGTGCCAGTAGTAAACAGGGAAATAGCAATCAGCCCCAGCATTTT. As protein: CASSKQGNSNQPQHF.

The chain uses TRBV27 and TRBJ2-7, with D perhaps TRBD1 (6 bases). In germline, CDR1 is MNHEY, CDR2 SMNVEV (reference sequence). V was cut by 5 bases and J by 8 bases, with 16 bases left in between. The CDR3 consists of 13 residues. DNA of the CDR3: TGTGCCAGCAGTAGAAAGGGACAAAACAAGCAGTACTTC. Its protein product is CASSRKGQNKQYF.

This chain connects TRBV20-1 to TRBJ2-1; TRBD2 aligns across 8 bases. Trimming cost V 0 bases and J 0 bases; bases outside gene matches: 7. Germline V CDR1 and CDR2: DFQATT, SNEGSKA (reference sequence). The CDR3 spans 17 residues. CDR3 in amino acids: CSARDGLALSSYNEQFF. The CDR3 DNA reads as TGCAGTGCTAGAGATGGACTAGCCCTTAGCTCCTACAATGAGCAGTTCTTC.

This clonotype came up a few times. The rearrangement joins TRBV3-1 to TRBJ1-1, with D possibly being TRBD1 (6 bases). This CDR3 spans 18 amino acids. The V gene's germline CDR1 is LGHDT and CDR2 YNNKEL (reference sequence). The V end was cut by 0 bases, the J end by 2 bases, with 19 bases between. The CDR3: CASSQDLSDSRSNTEAFF. The DNA for the CDR3 is TGTGCCAGCAGCCAAGATCTCTCGGACAGCCGATCCAACACTGAAGCTTTCTTT.

This clonotype was counted at least ten times. V gene TRBV11-2 combines with J gene TRBJ2-7; 7 nucleotides match TRBD1. The CDR3 consists of 13 residues. With 5 bases clipped from V and 3 bases from J, the junction kept 4 bases outside the gene matches. Germline CDR1 and CDR2: SGHAT and FQNNGV. CDR3 in amino acids: CASSLGQYYEQYF. The CDR3 bases are TGTGCCAGCAGCCTGGGACAGTACTACGAGCAGTACTTC.

This clonotype has just a few counts. The CDR3 spells CSARGGVLTDTQYF. For the CDR3, the DNA is TGCAGTGCTAGAGGAGGCGTATTAACAGATACGCAGTATTTT. This chain joins TRBV20-1 and TRBJ2-3; the D is unclear. Germline assignment: CDR1 DFQATT and CDR2 SNEGSKA (reference sequence). This CDR3 has 14 amino acids. Trimming took 1 base from V and 3 from J, leaving 11 bases between them.

This clonotype has ten or more counts. The chain combines TRBV11-2 with TRBJ1-4; unclear D gene. This CDR3 has 15 residues. CDR1 is SGHAT, CDR2 FQNNGV, per germline. V lost 5 bases, J lost 6 bases, and 16 bases lay in between. This CDR3 reads CASSPVYGVDEKLFF. CDR3 nucleotides: TGTGCCAGCAGCCCAGTCTATGGGGTCGATGAAAAACTGTTTTTT.

This chain connects TRBV10-3 to TRBJ1-3, with TRBD1 as a possible D gene (5 bases). Germline lookup yields CDR1 ENHRY and CDR2 SYGVKD. Trimming shortened V by 2 bases and J by 0 bases, and 8 bases separated the two germline ends. The CDR3 is made up of 15 amino acids. Written as DNA, the CDR3 is TGTGCCATCAGTGAGGGGGACCTCTCTGGAAACACCATATATTTT. Protein product: CAISEGDLSGNTIYF.

This chain connects TRBV7-3 to TRBJ2-7; TRBD1 matches 8 bases. Germline V CDR1 and CDR2: SGHTA, FQGTGA. The CDR3 has 16 amino acids. V was clipped by 0 bases and J by 2 bases; unmatched bases: 6. CDR3 region: CASSLTAGQGPYEQYF. The CDR3 DNA follows: TGTGCCAGCAGCTTAACCGCTGGACAGGGTCCCTACGAGCAGTACTTC.

This chain connects TRBV28 to TRBJ2-5; D is unresolved. The V gene lost 1 base and the J gene lost 11 bases, with 8 bases spanning the gap. CDR3 length: 11 amino acids. Germline values: CDR1 MDHEN, CDR2 SYDVKM. The CDR3 region is CASSLSEQQYF. CDR3 DNA: TGTGCCAGCAGTTTATCTGAACAGCAGTACTTC. Supplemented by reference TRBV28 and TRBJ2-5, the full variable domain reads DVKVTQSSRYLVKRTGEKVFLECVQDMDHENMFWYRQDPGLGLRLIYFSYDVKMKEKGDIPEGYSVSREKKERFSLILESASTNQTSMYLCASSLSEQQYFGPGTRLLVL.

V and J are TRBV2 and TRBJ1-1; D is undetermined. V lost 5 bases, J lost 2 bases, and 9 bases lay in between. The CDR3 has 13 residues. Germline CDR1 is SNHLY and CDR2 is FYNNEI. CDR3 residues: CASSWEGNTEAFF. In DNA, the CDR3 is TGTGCCAGCAGTTGGGAGGGTAACACTGAAGCTTTCTTT.

This clonotype has only one observation. CDR3 amino acids: CASSRGLAGATNNEQFF. The DNA for the CDR3 is TGTGCCAGCAGCCGTGGACTAGCGGGAGCAACAAACAATGAGCAGTTCTTC. This chain links TRBV12-3 or TRBV12-4 with TRBJ2-1; TRBD2 agrees at 13 bases. The CDR3 is 17 residues long. V lost 6 bases and J lost 5; bases outside the gene matches: 10.

The rearrangement joins TRBV20-1 to TRBJ2-1, with D possibly being TRBD2 (5 bases). With the DNA end fitting TRBJ2-7 better, the J assignment may be wrong. The germline CDR1 and CDR2 sequences are DFQATT and SNEGSKA (reference sequence). The CDR3 length is 14 residues. CDR3 sequence reads: CSARMRVGYNEQYF. In nucleotides, the CDR3 is TGCAGTGCTAGAATGCGGGTAGGCTACAATGAGCAGTACTTC.

The chain joins TRBV2 to TRBJ2-2; 8 positions match TRBD2. The CDR3 has 13 amino acids. Per germline, CDR1 SNHLY and CDR2 FYNNEI. The CDR3, as DNA: TGTGCTACACTAGCGGCGAACACCGGGGAGCTGTTTTTT. It yields the protein CATLAANTGELFF.

The DNA of the CDR3 is TGTGCCAGCCGGGACAGTAACAACTATGGCTACACCTTC. Protein: CASRDSNNYGYTF. The chain combines TRBV19 with TRBJ1-2; 7 positions agree with TRBD1. In germline, CDR1 is LNHDA, CDR2 SQIVND (reference sequence). With 9 bases clipped from V and 2 bases from J, the junction kept 6 bases outside the gene matches. The CDR3 runs to 13 residues.